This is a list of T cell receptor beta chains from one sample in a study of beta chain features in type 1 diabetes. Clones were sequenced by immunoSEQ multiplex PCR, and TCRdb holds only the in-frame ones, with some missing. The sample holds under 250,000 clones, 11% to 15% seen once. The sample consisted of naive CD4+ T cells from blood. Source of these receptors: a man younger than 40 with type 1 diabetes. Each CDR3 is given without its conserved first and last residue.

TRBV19 ASRRQGSNEQF
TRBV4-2 ASSAGVGEETQY
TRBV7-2 ASSYGQVTPLH
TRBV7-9 ASSLVPHGQY
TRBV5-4 ASSLGGRATDTQY
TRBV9 ASSVSIQETQY
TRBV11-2 ATATGMNTEAF
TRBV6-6 ASRLDTTGGYEQY
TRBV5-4 ASSLAGVDTIY
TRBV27 ASSTPGGDSYEQY